This T cell receptor beta chain was obtained from a study of shared clonotypes between healthy human individuals. Study-wide background: Donors, aged 18 to 49, were a couple of women and three men. Study-wide results and limits: The sharing of approximately 5.1% of naive CD4 clonotypes was seen across several donors.

This clone was counted once. Its target is unknown. The CDR3 consists of 18 residues. Germline lookup yields CDR1 SGHDT and CDR2 YYEEEE. V was cut by 1 base and J by 0 bases, with 18 bases left in between. Samples underwent the assay at deep level. TCRdb keeps only in-frame clones here, not all; method: immunoSEQ multiplex PCR. The table includes approximately 980,000 clones, over 60% detected once. Material for sequencing was memory CD4+ T cells sorted from blood. Specified subset: CD45RA-negative fraction. The chain links TRBV5-6 to TRBJ2-3; D unclear. The receptor was derived from a man aged 18 to 30 in good health. The CDR3 is CASSLRVAVFTSTDTQYF. CDR3 DNA: TGTGCCAGCAGCTTGCGTGTGGCTGTGTTTACTAGCACAGATACGCAGTATTTT.